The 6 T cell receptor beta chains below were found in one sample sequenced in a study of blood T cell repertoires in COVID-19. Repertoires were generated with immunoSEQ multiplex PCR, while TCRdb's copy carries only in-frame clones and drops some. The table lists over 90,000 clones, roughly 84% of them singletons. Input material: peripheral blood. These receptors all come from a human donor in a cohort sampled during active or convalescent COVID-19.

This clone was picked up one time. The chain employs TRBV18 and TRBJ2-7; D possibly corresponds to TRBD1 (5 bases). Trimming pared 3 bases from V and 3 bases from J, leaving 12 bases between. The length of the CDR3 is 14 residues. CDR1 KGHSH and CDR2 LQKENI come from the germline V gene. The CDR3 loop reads CASSPDLTGYEQYF. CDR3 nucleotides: TGTGCCAGCTCACCGGATCTCACAGGCTACGAGCAGTACTTC.

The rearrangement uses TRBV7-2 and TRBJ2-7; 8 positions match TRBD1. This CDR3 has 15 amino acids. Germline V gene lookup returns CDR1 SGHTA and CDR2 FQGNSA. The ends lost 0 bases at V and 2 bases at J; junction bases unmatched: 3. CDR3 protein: CASSLAGTGAYEQYF. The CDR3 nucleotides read TGTGCCAGCAGCTTAGCCGGGACAGGCGCCTACGAGCAGTACTTC. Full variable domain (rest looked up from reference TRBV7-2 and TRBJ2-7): GAGVSQSPSNKVTEKGKDVELRCDPISGHTALYWYRQSLGQGLEFLIYFQGNSAPDKSGLPSDRFSAERTGGSVSTLTIQRTQQEDSAVYLCASSLAGTGAYEQYFGPGTRLTVT.

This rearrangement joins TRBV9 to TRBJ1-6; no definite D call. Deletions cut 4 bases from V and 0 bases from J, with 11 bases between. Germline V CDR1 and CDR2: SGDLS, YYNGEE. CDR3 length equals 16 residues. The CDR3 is CASSPAASSYNSPLHF. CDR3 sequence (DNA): TGTGCCAGCAGCCCTGCAGCGAGCTCCTATAATTCACCCCTCCACTTT.

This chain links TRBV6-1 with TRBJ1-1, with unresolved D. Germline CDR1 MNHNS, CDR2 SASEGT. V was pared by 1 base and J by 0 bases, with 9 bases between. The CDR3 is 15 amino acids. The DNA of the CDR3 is TGTGCCAGCAGTGAAGGAGCCGGTTTGAACACTGAAGCTTTCTTT. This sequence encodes CASSEGAGLNTEAFF.

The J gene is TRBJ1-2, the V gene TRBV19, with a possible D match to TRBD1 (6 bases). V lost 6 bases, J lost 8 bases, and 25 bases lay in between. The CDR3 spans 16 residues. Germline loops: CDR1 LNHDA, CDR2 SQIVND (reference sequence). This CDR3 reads CASSFGPDKGERGYTF. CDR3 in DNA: TGTGCCAGTAGCTTCGGACCTGACAAGGGGGAGCGAGGCTACACCTTC.

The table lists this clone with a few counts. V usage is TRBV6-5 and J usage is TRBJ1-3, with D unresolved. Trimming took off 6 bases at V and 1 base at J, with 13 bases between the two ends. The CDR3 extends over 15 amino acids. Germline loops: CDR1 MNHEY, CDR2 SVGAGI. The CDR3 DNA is TGTGCCAGCAGCCCCGCCCCGGGTTCTGGAAACACCATATATTTT. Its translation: CASSPAPGSGNTIYF.